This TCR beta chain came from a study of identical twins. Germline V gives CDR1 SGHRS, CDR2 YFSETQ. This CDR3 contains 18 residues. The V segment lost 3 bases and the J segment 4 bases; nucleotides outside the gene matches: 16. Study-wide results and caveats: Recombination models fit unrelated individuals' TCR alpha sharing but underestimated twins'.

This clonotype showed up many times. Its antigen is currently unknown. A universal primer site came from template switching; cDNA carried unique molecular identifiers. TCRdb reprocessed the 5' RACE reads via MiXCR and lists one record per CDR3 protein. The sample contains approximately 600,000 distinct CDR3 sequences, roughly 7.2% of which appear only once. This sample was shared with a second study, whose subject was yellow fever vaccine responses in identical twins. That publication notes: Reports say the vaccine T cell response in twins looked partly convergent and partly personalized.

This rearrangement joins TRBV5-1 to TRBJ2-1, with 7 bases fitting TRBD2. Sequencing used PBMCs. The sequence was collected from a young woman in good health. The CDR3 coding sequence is TGCGCCAGCAGCTCGAACCCGGCCCCTAGCGGTAATTACAATGAGCAGTTCTTC. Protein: CASSSNPAPSGNYNEQFF.